This T cell receptor beta chain was profiled in a study of T cell responses to AZD1222 COVID-19 vaccine. This clone was counted once. Its antigen remains unknown. This CDR3 spans 14 amino acids. Germline V gene data show CDR1 as LGHNA and CDR2 as YNFKEQ. V lost 1 base to trimming and J lost 8 bases, with 12 bases between them. TCRdb keeps only in-frame clones here, not all; method: immunoSEQ multiplex PCR. Seen here are approximately 130,000 clones, roughly 93% observed once, and the top ten hold approximately 3.1%. Overall study findings and caveats: Females outnumbered males among donors, who were mostly white British; clonal diversity was possibly underestimated. Spike-specific TCR breadth and depth were elevated following two AZD1222 doses.

The chain recombines TRBV4-2 with TRBJ2-1; no reliable D call. The TCR originated in an adult in good health. The sequenced sample was peripheral blood, obtained on day 0 of AZD1222 vaccination. CDR3 in amino acids: CASSQGVTSDEQFF. The CDR3 DNA reads TGTGCCAGCAGCCAAGGGGTAACCTCCGATGAGCAGTTCTTC.